Described below is a single T cell receptor (beta chain) sequence and its context. Genomic DNA (from each subset) was split evenly across several immunoSEQ plates. Here immunoSEQ multiplex PCR was the method, and the copy in TCRdb shows in-frame clones only, minus some. The sample records about 490,000 clones, over 65% being singletons. This entry is derived from a study of shared clonotypes between healthy human individuals. Study information: The cohort had a couple of women and three men, ages 18 to 49.

The CDR3 has 17 residues. V was trimmed by 2 bases and J by 0 bases, leaving 15 bases between them. The rearrangement joins TRBV6-7 to TRBJ2-3; possibly TRBD2 for D (6 bases). TRBV6-7 is reported as an ORF; its role is uncertain. This sequence was found in a woman between 40 and 55 years old in good health. Some clones in this sample may be carry-over from other donors' samples. Sequences were obtained from PBMCs. The CDR3 here is CASSYPGLRASTDTQYF. CDR3 nucleotide sequence: TGTGCCAGCAGTTACCCAGGACTACGGGCTAGCACAGATACGCAGTATTTT.